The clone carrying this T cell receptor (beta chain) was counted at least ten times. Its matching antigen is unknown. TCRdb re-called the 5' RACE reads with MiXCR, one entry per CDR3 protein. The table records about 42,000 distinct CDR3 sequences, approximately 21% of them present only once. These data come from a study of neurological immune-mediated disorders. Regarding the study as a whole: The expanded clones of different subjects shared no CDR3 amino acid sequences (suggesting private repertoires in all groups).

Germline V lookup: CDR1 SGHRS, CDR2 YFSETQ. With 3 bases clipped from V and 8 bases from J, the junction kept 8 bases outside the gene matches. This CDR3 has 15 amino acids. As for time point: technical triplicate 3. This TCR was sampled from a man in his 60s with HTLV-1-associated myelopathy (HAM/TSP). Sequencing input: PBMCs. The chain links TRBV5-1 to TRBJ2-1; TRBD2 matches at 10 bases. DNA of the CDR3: TGCGCCAGCAGCTCTAGCGGGAGTGGTGACTATGAGCAGTTCTTC. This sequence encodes CASSSSGSGDYEQFF.